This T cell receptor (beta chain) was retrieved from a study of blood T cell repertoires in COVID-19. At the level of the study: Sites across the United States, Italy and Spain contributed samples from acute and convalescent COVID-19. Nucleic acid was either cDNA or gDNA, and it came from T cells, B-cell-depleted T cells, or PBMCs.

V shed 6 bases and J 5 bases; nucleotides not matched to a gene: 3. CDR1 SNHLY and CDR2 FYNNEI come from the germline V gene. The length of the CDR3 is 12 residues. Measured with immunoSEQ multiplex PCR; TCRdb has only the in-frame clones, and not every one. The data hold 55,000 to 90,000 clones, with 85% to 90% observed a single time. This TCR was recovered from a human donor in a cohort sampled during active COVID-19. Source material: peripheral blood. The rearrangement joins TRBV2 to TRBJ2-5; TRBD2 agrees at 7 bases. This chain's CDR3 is CASRALAETQYF. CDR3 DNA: TGTGCCAGCAGGGCACTAGCGGAGACCCAGTACTTC.